The rows below give T cell receptor beta chains drawn from one sample of a study of CD8+CD57+ T cells in acquired aplastic anemia. MiXCR, run by TCRdb on the reads, gives a single entry per CDR3 protein. The repertoire consists of around 250,000 distinct CDR3 sequences, with about 80% occurring once and the leading ten covering less than 50%. The source material was sorted CD4+, CD8+, or CD8+CD57+ T cells (not recorded which) from PBMCs. Receptors originate from a human donor with aplastic anemia. Each CDR3 is given with its conserved first and last residue. D genes are given only for firm matches. A clone size is listed for some rows: how often the clone was seen (once, few, many), or a class if it is expanded.

J | V | size | D | DNA | CDR3
TRBJ1-1 | TRBV9 | few | TRBD1 | TGTGCCAGCAATCTTCAGGGACAGGGTTACACTGAAGCTTTCTTT | CASNLQGQGYTEAFF
TRBJ1-2 | TRBV10-3 | . | . | TGTGCCATCCGGAGCGGGGGTGACAGTAACTATGGCTACACCTTC | CAIRSGGDSNYGYTF
TRBJ2-3 | TRBV2 | . | . | TGTGCCAGCAGCACCACCCGGGGCGTCACAGATACGCAGTATTTT | CASSTTRGVTDTQYF
TRBJ2-3 | TRBV7-2 | . | TRBD2 | TGCGCCAGCAGCATAGCGGGAGGTCCCGATACGCCGTATACGCAGTATTTT | CASSIAGGPDTPYTQYF
TRBJ2-3 | TRBV2 | few | . | TGCACCAGCAGTCCGACACCAGATACGCAGTATTTT | CTSSPTPDTQYF
TRBJ2-3 | TRBV5-6 | . | . | TGTGCCAGCAGCTTGGGGGAGGAGAACACAGATACGCAGTATTTT | CASSLGEENTDTQYF
TRBJ1-1 | TRBV7-3 | . | . | TGTGCCAGCAGCTTCACGAGAGGGGGTCAAGCTTTCTTT | CASSFTRGGQAFF
TRBJ2-5 | TRBV15 | . | . | TGTGCCACCAGCAGAGCGAGTCAGCCCGATACCCAGTACTTC | CATSRASQPDTQYF
TRBJ2-3 | TRBV7-3 | . | TRBD2 | TGTGCCAGCAGTTCTGGCGGGAGGCCCCGTAAGGCAGATTTT | CASSSGGRPRKADF
TRBJ2-5 | TRBV7-8 | . | . | TGTGCCAGCAGCTTAGGGGGAGGTCCCGATACGGAGTATCAGTACTTC | CASSLGGGPDTEYQYF
TRBJ2-3 | TRBV5-6 | . | . | TGTGCCAGCAGCCTACCCGACCGTCCCGATACGCAGTATTTT | CASSLPDRPDTQYF
TRBJ2-3 | TRBV7-3 | . | . | TGTGCCAGCAGCTTGGAACTCGCGGGCGGTGAGCATTCCCAGTATTTT | CASSLELAGGEHSQYF
TRBJ2-3 | TRBV7-3 | once | . | . | CASSLARATSSTSF
TRBJ1-4 | TRBV7-9 | . | TRBD1 | TGTGCCAGCAGCCCACAAAGGGGGCGCAGGGAAAAACTGTTTTTT | CASSPQRGRREKLFF
TRBJ2-1 | TRBV7-9 | . | . | TGTGCCTGCGAGTTACCAACGAGCGGAGGGAGCGATGAGCAGTTCTTC | CACELPTSGGSDEQFF
TRBJ1-1 | TRBV7-8 | . | . | TGTGCCAGCAGCTTAGCGGTGAGAGGGGACACGCAGTATTTCTTT | CASSLAVRGDTQYFF
TRBJ2-1 | TRBV19 | . | . | TGTGCCAGTAGTGGTACAAGCGGTTCTTACAATGAGCAGTTCTTC | CASSGTSGSYNEQFF
TRBJ1-2 | TRBV7-2 | . | . | . | CASSARPDTQYFGYTF
TRBJ2-3 | TRBV7-6 | . | . | TGTGCCAGCAGCCCCGTTGTCCCGGGAGTCCCCGAGCAGTTT | CASSPVVPGVPEQF
TRBJ1-6 | TRBV6-6 | . | . | TGTGCCAGCAGGCCCGTGACACCCCTCCACTTT | CASRPVTPLHF
TRBJ2-5 | TRBV7-3 | . | . | TGTGCCAGCTCAAGACAGTGGGAGACCCAGTACTTC | CASSRQWETQYF
TRBJ2-5 | TRBV7-9 | . | . | TGTGCCAGCAGCTCGCCGGGGACCCAGTACTTC | CASSSPGTQYF
TRBJ2-3 | TRBV7-3 | once | . | TGTGCCAGCAGGTATGAGGGCACAGGTACGCAGTATTTT | CASRYEGTGTQYF
TRBJ1-3 | TRBV5-1 | . | . | TGCGCCAGCAGCGATTACAGCATCAACAGAAACACCATATATTTT | CASSDYSINRNTIYF
TRBJ2-1 | TRBV7-9 | . | . | TGTGCCAGCAGCTTTGAGAGAAGCTACGGGGGCAATGTGCAGTTCTTC | CASSFERSYGGNVQFF
TRBJ2-1 | TRBV19 | . | . | TGTGCCAGTAGTGTAGCAAGGACTTCTTCCAATGAGCAGTTCTTC | CASSVARTSSNEQFF
TRBJ2-1 | TRBV10-3 | few | . | TGTGCCACCGGACTGACCTCCTACAATGAGCAGTTCTTC | CATGLTSYNEQFF
TRBJ1-1 | TRBV7-3 | few | . | TGTGCCAGCTCAAGACAGGCCAACACTGAAGCTTTCTTT | CASSRQANTEAFF
TRBJ2-1 | TRBV5-5 | . | TRBD2 | TGTGCCAGCAGCTTGGAGCGGGCGGGAGACAATGAGCAGTTCTTC | CASSLERAGDNEQFF
TRBJ2-7 | TRBV15 | . | . | TGTGCCACCCGGAGGGGTTACGAGCAGTACTTC | CATRRGYEQYF
TRBJ2-7 | TRBV29-1 | . | . | TGCAGCGTTGGTAGCAGGGTCCCCTACGAGCAGTACTTC | CSVGSRVPYEQYF
TRBJ1-4 | TRBV11-2 | . | . | TGTGCCAGCAGCTTGGTGTCAGTAAGAGAAAAACTGTTTTTT | CASSLVSVREKLFF
TRBJ2-1 | TRBV6-1 | . | TRBD1 | TGTGCCAGCAAGGATACCCGGACAGGTCCGAATGGGAATGAGCAGTTCTTC | CASKDTRTGPNGNEQFF
TRBJ2-1 | TRBV7-9 | . | . | TGTGCCAGCAGCGGGGGGCGCAATGAGCAGTTCTTC | CASSGGRNEQFF
TRBJ2-2 | TRBV11-3 | many | . | TGTGCCAGCAGCTTAGATCTGACAGGGCTGTTTTTT | CASSLDLTGLFF
TRBJ2-3 | TRBV9 | . | . | TGTGCCAGCAGCGTAGCAGGAGCTCACGCTGAGCCGTATTTT | CASSVAGAHAEPYF
TRBJ1-2 | TRBV7-2 | . | . | . | CASSLRQGYLCASSQGLAGGYTF
TRBJ2-5 | TRBV7-3 | . | TRBD1 | TGTGCCGGAAAGGGGGCTAGGGGGCCCGAGTACTTC | CAGKGARGPEYF
TRBJ2-7 | TRBV20-1 | . | . | TGCAGTGCTAGTAAAGCCGGCGGGGTAGGGGAAAAAGAGCAGTACTTC | CSASKAGGVGEKEQYF
TRBJ2-7 | TRBV18 | many | . | TGTGCCAGCTCACCAACGGCCTCCTACGAGCAGTACTTC | CASSPTASYEQYF
TRBJ1-2 | TRBV5-8 | . | . | TGCGCCAGCAGCTTGCGTTCGGGACTCTACACCTTC | CASSLRSGLYTF
TRBJ1-2 | TRBV7-6 | . | . | TGTGCCAGCAGCCGGGCAGGGGATAGCTGTGGTTACACGTTC | CASSRAGDSCGYTF
TRBJ1-2 | TRBV7-9 | once | . | TGTGCCAGCAGCTTGGAGAGGAACGGGCGCGGATATGGCTACACCTTC | CASSLERNGRGYGYTF
TRBJ1-2 | TRBV20-1 | few | TRBD1 | TGCAGTCTAGACAGGGTTGGGAAGGACTATGGCTACACCTTC | CSLDRVGKDYGYTF
TRBJ2-1 | TRBV7-2 | . | . | TGCGCCAGCAGCTCATCGTGGGCGGGCTCCTACAATGAGCAGTTCTTC | CASSSSWAGSYNEQFF
TRBJ1-1 | TRBV7-9 | . | . | TGTGCCAGCAGCTTAGATGTGACGGGGAACACTGACCCATTCTTT | CASSLDVTGNTDPFF
TRBJ1-2 | TRBV2 | . | . | TGTGCCAGCGGCGTCACAGGCGCCGACAACTATGGCTACACCTTC | CASGVTGADNYGYTF
TRBJ2-1 | TRBV2 | . | . | TGTGCCAGCAGTGATGGTAGGATACTTGAGCAGTTCTTC | CASSDGRILEQFF
TRBJ1-2 | TRBV7-8 | . | . | TGTGCCAGCAGCTTGGCGGGGGGTGGGGATATGCAGTGTTACACCTTC | CASSLAGGGDMQCYTF
TRBJ2-6 | TRBV7-8 | . | . | TGTGCCAGCAGCTTAGCGGGTGGCCCCGGGGCCAAGTACCTGACTTTC | CASSLAGGPGAKYLTF
TRBJ1-1 | TRBV9 | once | . | TGTGCCAGCAGCGTAGAACTGGGGTGGAACACTGAAGCTTTCTTT | CASSVELGWNTEAFF
TRBJ2-1 | TRBV2 | once | . | TGTGCCAGCAGTGAAGTTAGTAGCGACAATGAGCAGTTCTTC | CASSEVSSDNEQFF
TRBJ2-3 | TRBV2 | many | . | TGTGCCAGCGGGGACGGGGGCATCGATGCGCAGTATTTT | CASGDGGIDAQYF
TRBJ2-5 | TRBV7-9 | . | . | TGTGCCAGCTCCTGGGCGGATGAGCAGTTCTCCGGGCAATTC | CASSWADEQFSGQF
TRBJ1-2 | TRBV12-3/TRBV12-4 | many | TRBD1 | TGTGCCAGCAGTGGGACAGGGGGCACCTATGGCTACACCTTC | CASSGTGGTYGYTF